This TCR beta chain was captured in a study of OX40 agonist ivuxolimab in advanced cancers. About the research overall: Participants averaged about 60 years of age (range roughly 23 to 80) and were roughly 83% male.

In regard to this clone: Its antigen is as yet unknown.

Generated by immunoSEQ multiplex PCR, the TCRdb table keeps only in-frame clones and is missing some. The sample consists of 35,000 or so clones, 70% to 85% of them appearing once. The CDR3 is made up of 14 amino acids. CDR1 is SEHNR and CDR2 is FQNEAQ in the germline V gene (reference sequence). The ends lost 5 bases at V and 6 bases at J; junction bases unmatched: 5. General study results and limits: Several nonresponders also turned out to have low normalized T-cell clonal expansion. Expanded peripheral T cells had an undetermined antigen specificity.

This clonotype was sampled from an adult with an advanced solid tumor such as melanoma, head and neck, liver or kidney cancer. Specimen: CD4+ or CD8+ T cells sorted from blood, collected in a trial of the OX40 agonist ivuxolimab. The V gene is TRBV7-9, the J gene TRBJ2-2; 8 nucleotides match TRBD2. CDR3 nucleotides: TGTGCCAGCAGCCCGGGACTAGGATCCGGGGAGCTGTTTTTT. Translating it yields CASSPGLGSGELFF.